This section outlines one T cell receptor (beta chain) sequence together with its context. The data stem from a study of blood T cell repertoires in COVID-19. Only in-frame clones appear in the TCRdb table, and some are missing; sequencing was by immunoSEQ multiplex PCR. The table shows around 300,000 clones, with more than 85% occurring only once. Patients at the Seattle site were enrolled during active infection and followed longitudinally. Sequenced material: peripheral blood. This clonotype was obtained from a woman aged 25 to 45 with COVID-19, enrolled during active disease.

The CDR3 reads CASTGTSGSTDTQYF. The CDR3 DNA follows: TGTGCCAGCACCGGGACTAGCGGTAGCACAGATACGCAGTATTTT. This chain joins TRBV2 and TRBJ2-3; 11 nucleotides line up with TRBD2. The V segment lost 7 bases and the J segment 0 bases; nucleotides outside the gene matches: 3. The CDR3 is 15 amino acids. The germline gives CDR1 SNHLY, CDR2 FYNNEI.